This TCR beta chain came from a study of shared clonotypes between healthy human individuals. Original processing notes: Junction-only sequences without quality scores were provided by ImmunoSEQ, so filtering was different. TCRdb's table, derived via immunoSEQ multiplex PCR, lists solely in-frame clones and lacks some. V, J and clone size derive from that table, while D and trimming were established from the DNA sequence. The sample carries 2 million to 3 million clones, 80% to 95% recorded once. This clone was recorded only once. What it binds is not known. Whole-study findings and limits: Donors were few, which limited the genetic and exposure-history diversity represented.

Sequenced sample: naive CD4+ T cells from PBMCs. Subset indicated: CD45RA+ positively selected. The receptor's source is a man aged 18 to 30 in good health. Some clones in this sample may be carry-over from other donors' samples.

The CDR3 here is CASSSARLVGEQYF. CDR3 sequence (DNA): TGTGCCAGCAGCTCAGCCCGACTAGTAGGCGAGCAGTACTTC. This chain joins TRBV5-4 and TRBJ2-7, with a possible D match to TRBD2 (6 bases). V gave up 3 bases and J gave up 6 bases, with 16 bases separating them. Germline V gene sequence: CDR1 SGHNT, CDR2 YYREEE (reference sequence). This CDR3 is 14 amino acids long.